The entry below describes one T cell receptor (beta chain). Its antigen is unidentified. The data were taken from a study of OX40 agonist ivuxolimab in advanced cancers. About the research overall: An anti-OX40 (CD134) antibody with agonistic activity, ivuxolimab, was administered to patients.

At baseline, cycle 4 day 1, and cycle 7 day 1, blood was sampled. General study results and limits: Expanded clones belonging to CD8+ T cells outnumbered, on average, those of CD4+. Low levels of normalized T-cell clonal expansion also appeared in some nonresponders.

Only in-frame clones appear in the TCRdb table, and some are missing; sequencing was by immunoSEQ multiplex PCR. Of about 76,000 clones in the sample, approximately 83% were seen once. This TCR derives from an adult with an advanced solid tumor such as melanoma, head and neck, liver or kidney cancer. Sequencing used CD4+ or CD8+ T cells sorted from blood, obtained in a trial of the OX40 agonist ivuxolimab.

The CDR3 DNA is TGTGCCAGCAGTGAAGCCACCGTACTGTGGACTGAAGCTTTCTTT. It translates to CASSEATVLWTEAFF. The chain recombines TRBV2 with TRBJ1-1; D not certain. Germline values: CDR1 SNHLY, CDR2 FYNNEI. Trimming took off 0 bases at V and 5 bases at J, with 13 bases between the two ends. The CDR3 loop spans 15 amino acids.